These 3 T cell receptor beta chains were sequenced from one sample in a study of blood T cell repertoires in COVID-19. Libraries were prepared by immunoSEQ multiplex PCR; TCRdb keeps only in-frame clonotypes and omits some of them. The sample carries about 480,000 clones, roughly nine tenths recorded once. The sequencing sample was made of peripheral blood. These receptor sequences come from a man younger than 35 with COVID-19, enrolled during active disease.

The gene calls are TRBV7-9 and TRBJ2-1; a possible D gene is TRBD2 (5 bases). Germline V lookup: CDR1 SEHNR, CDR2 FQNEAQ (reference sequence). This CDR3 contains 16 residues. The ends were cut back, 5 bases at V and 0 bases at J, with 14 bases in the middle. As DNA, the CDR3 is TGTGCCAGCAGCCTAGACCGGGAAAGCTCCTACAATGAGCAGTTCTTC. Amino acids: CASSLDRESSYNEQFF.

This chain joins TRBV6-5 and TRBJ1-2, with a possible D match to TRBD1 (6 bases). The CDR3 extends over 13 amino acids. Germline CDR1 reads MNHEY; CDR2 reads SVGAGI. V shed 8 bases and J shed 1 base, with 11 bases lying between them. CDR3: CASRHRDNYGYTF. The CDR3, as DNA: TGTGCCAGCCGTCACAGGGATAACTATGGCTACACCTTC.

This chain connects TRBV7-8 to TRBJ2-1, with D possibly matching TRBD1 (8 bases). Germline lookup yields CDR1 SGHVS and CDR2 FQNEAQ. The ends were cut back, 5 bases at V and 3 bases at J, with 23 bases in the middle. The CDR3 consists of 18 residues. The CDR3 sequence: CASSSDRGALADYNEQFF. The CDR3 DNA sequence: TGTGCCAGCAGCAGCGACAGGGGAGCTCTAGCGGACTACAATGAGCAGTTCTTC.